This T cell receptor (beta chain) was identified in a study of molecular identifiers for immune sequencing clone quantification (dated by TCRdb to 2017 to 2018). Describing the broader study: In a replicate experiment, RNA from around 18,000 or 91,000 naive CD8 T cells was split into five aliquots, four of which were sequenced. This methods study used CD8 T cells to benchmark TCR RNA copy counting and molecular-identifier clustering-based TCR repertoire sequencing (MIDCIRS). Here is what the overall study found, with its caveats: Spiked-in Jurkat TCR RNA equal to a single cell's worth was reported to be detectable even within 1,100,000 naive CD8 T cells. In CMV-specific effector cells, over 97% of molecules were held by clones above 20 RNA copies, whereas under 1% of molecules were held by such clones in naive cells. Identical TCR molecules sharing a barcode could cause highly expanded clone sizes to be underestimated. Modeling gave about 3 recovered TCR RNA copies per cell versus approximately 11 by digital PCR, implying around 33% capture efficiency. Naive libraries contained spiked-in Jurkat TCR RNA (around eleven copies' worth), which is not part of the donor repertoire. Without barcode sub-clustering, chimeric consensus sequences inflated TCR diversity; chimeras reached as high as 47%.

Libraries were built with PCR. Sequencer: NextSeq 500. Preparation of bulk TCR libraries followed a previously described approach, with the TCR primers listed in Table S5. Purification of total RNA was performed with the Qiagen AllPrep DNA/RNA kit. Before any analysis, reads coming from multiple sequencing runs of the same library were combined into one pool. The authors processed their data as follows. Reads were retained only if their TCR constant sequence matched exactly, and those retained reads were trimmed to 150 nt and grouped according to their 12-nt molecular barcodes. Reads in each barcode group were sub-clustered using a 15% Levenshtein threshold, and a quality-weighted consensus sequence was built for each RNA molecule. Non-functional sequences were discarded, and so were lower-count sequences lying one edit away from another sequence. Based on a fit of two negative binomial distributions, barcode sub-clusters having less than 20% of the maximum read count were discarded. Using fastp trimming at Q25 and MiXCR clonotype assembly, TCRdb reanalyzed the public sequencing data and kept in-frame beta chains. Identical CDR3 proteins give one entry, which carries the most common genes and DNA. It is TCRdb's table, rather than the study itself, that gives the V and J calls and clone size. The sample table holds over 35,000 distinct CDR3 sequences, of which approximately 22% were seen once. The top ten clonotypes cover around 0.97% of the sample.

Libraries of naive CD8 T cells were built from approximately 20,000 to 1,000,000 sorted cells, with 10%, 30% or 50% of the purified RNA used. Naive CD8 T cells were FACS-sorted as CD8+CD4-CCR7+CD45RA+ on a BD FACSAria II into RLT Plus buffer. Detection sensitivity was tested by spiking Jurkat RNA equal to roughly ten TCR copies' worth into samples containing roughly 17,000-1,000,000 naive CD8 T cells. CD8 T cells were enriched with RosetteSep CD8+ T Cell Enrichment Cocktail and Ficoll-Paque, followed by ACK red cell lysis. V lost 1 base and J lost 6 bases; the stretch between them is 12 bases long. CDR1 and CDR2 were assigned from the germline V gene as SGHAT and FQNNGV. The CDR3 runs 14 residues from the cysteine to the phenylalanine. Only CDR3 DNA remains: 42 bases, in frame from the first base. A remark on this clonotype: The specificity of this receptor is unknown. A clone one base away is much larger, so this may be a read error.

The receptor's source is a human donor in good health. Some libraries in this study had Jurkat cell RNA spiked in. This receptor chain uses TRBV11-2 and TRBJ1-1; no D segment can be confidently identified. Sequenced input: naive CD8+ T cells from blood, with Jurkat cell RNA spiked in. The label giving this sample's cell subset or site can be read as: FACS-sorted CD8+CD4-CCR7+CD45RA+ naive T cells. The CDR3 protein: CASSLGGVYAEAFF. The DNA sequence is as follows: TGTGCCAGCAGCTTAGGGGGTGTTTACGCTGAAGCTTTCTTT.